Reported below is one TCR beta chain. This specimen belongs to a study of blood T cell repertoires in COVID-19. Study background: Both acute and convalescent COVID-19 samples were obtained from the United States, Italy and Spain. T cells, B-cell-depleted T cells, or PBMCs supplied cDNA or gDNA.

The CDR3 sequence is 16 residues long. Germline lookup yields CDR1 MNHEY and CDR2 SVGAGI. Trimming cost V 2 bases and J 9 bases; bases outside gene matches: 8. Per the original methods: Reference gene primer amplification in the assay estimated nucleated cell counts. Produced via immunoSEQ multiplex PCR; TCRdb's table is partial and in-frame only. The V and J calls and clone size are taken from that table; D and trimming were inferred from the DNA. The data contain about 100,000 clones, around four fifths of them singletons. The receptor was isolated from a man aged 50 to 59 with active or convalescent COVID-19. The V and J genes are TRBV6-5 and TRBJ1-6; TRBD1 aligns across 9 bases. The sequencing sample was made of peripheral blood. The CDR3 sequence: CASSYRGGTGSSPLHF. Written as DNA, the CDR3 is TGTGCCAGCAGTTACCGGGGCGGGACAGGGAGTTCACCCCTCCACTTT.